These 31 T cell receptor beta chains share one sample of origin, sequenced in a study of technical replicates of blood from a few donors. Clones were sequenced by immunoSEQ multiplex PCR, and TCRdb holds only the in-frame ones, with some missing. There are roughly 71,000 clones in the sample; 80% to 95% occur only once, and roughly 0.33% lies in the top ten. Sequencing was performed on T cells isolated from PBMCs. Every receptor here comes from a human donor in good health.

The J gene is TRBJ2-7, the V gene TRBV11-2, with TRBD2 identical over 8 bases. CDR1 is SGHAT, CDR2 FQNNGV, per germline. CDR3 length: 14 residues. Trimming took 5 bases from V and 4 from J; bases not matched to a gene: 7. The CDR3 spells CASSVGSGVYEQYF. The CDR3 region has the DNA TGTGCCAGCAGCGTAGGTAGCGGGGTATACGAGCAGTACTTC.

The chain has TRBV7-3 and TRBJ1-2; D gene unclear. Germline CDR1 SGHTA, CDR2 FQGTGA. There are 19 residues in the CDR3. The ends were cut back, 1 base at V and 7 bases at J, with 28 bases in the middle. The CDR3 DNA follows: TGTGCCAGCAGCTTAAATTACGTCGCTTTCGGGGTAAAAGGCTCTGGCTACACCTTC. Its translation is CASSLNYVAFGVKGSGYTF.

The chain links TRBV7-6 to TRBJ2-7; 10 positions match TRBD1. V gave up 5 bases and J gave up 6 bases; unmatched junction bases: 7. Germline V gene sequence: CDR1 SGHVS, CDR2 FNYEAQ. The CDR3 contains 14 residues. The CDR3 DNA follows: TGTGCCAGCAGCCCCGGGACAGGGGATTTCGAGCAGTACTTC. Amino acids: CASSPGTGDFEQYF.

CDR3 in DNA: TGCGCCAGCAGCTTGGCGGCGGTCACAGATACGCAGTATTTT. Amino acids: CASSLAAVTDTQYF. The chain recombines TRBV5-1 with TRBJ2-3, with no clear D. This CDR3 has 14 residues. V gave up 0 bases and J gave up 2 bases, with 7 bases separating them. CDR1 SGHRS and CDR2 YFSETQ come from the germline V gene.

The V and J genes are TRBV2 and TRBJ2-3; a weak D match, TRBD2 (5 bases). The V and J ends lost 8 bases and 5 bases respectively, with 5 bases between them. Germline assignment: CDR1 SNHLY and CDR2 FYNNEI. The CDR3 extends over 10 amino acids. The CDR3 DNA reads TGTGCCAGCGGAGGAGATACGCAGTATTTT. Amino acid sequence: CASGGDTQYF.

V usage is TRBV29-1 and J usage is TRBJ2-7, with D unclear. Germline values: CDR1 SQVTM, CDR2 ANQGSEA. The CDR3 extends over 12 amino acids. V lost 3 bases and J lost 3, with 9 bases in between. DNA of the CDR3: TGCAGCGTTGAGGGTGAGGTCTACGAGCAGTACTTC. The encoded protein is CSVEGEVYEQYF.

On this clone: A read error may be the cause here, since a much bigger clone is one base away. The chain has TRBV27 and TRBJ2-7; TRBD2 agrees at 12 bases. V lost 8 bases and J lost 2; bases outside the gene matches: 1. CDR3 length equals 13 residues. The germline CDR1 and CDR2 sequences are MNHEY and SMNVEV (reference sequence). In nucleotides, the CDR3 is TGTGCCAGCGGACTAGCGGGAACCTACGAGCAGTACTTC. Protein sequence: CASGLAGTYEQYF.

V and J are TRBV5-1 and TRBJ2-2; 12 positions agree with TRBD2. This CDR3 contains 17 residues. The V and J ends lost 1 base and 7 bases, in that order; junction bases with no gene match: 8. Germline lookup yields CDR1 SGHRS and CDR2 YFSETQ. CDR3 protein: CASSLILAGGVGGELFF. DNA for the CDR3: TGCGCCAGCAGCTTGATACTAGCGGGAGGAGTTGGCGGGGAGCTGTTTTTT.

The chain recombines TRBV11-2 with TRBJ1-2; D is unresolved. In germline, CDR1 is SGHAT, CDR2 FQNNGV. V was trimmed by 5 bases and J by 5 bases, leaving 21 bases between them. The CDR3 has 16 residues. CDR3 amino acids: CASSPRWEGGRYGYTF. The CDR3 DNA is TGTGCCAGCAGCCCAAGATGGGAGGGAGGTCGGTATGGCTACACCTTC.

J is TRBJ2-1 and V is TRBV6-5; 7 nucleotides align to TRBD2. Germline V gives CDR1 MNHEY, CDR2 SVGAGI. The CDR3 runs to 14 residues. Germline trimming cut 2 bases from V and 10 bases from J; bases unmatched to any gene: 8. CDR3 DNA: TGTGCCAGCAGTTACAGGGCGGGAGTACGAGAGCAGTTCTTC. Its translation is CASSYRAGVREQFF.

V and J are TRBV21-1 and TRBJ2-7; no check of the table's D call, TRBD1, against the DNA was made. TRBV21-1 is a recognized pseudogene. The CDR3 has 15 residues. The CDR3 reads CASSQAGTGAYEQYF. CDR3 nucleotide sequence: TGTGCCAGCAGTCAAGCAGGGACAGGGGCCTACGAGCAGTACTTC.

V usage is TRBV5-4 and J usage is TRBJ1-2; tentative D call: TRBD1 (6 bases). CDR1 SGHNT and CDR2 YYREEE come from the germline V gene (reference sequence). This CDR3 spans 12 amino acids. V was pared by 5 bases and J by 10 bases, with 15 bases between. CDR3 in amino acids: CASRREGDNYTF. The CDR3 nucleotides are TGTGCCAGCAGACGAGAGGGGGACAACTACACCTTC. Combining the CDR3 with reference TRBV5-4 and TRBJ1-2 gives the whole variable domain ETGVTQSPTHLIKTRGQQVTLRCSSQSGHNTVSWYQQALGQGPQFIFQYYREEENGRGNFPPRFSGLQFPNYSSELNVNALELDDSALYLCASRREGDNYTFGSGTRLTVV.

This chain links TRBV6-6 with TRBJ1-1; 8 positions match TRBD1. The CDR3 spans 15 residues. The germline V gene encodes CDR1 MNHNY and CDR2 SVGAGI (reference sequence). V lost 2 bases and J lost 2; bases outside the gene matches: 4. Here the CDR3 DNA reads TGTGCCAGCAGTTACCTCGGACAGGGTAACACTGAAGCTTTCTTT. It codes for CASSYLGQGNTEAFF.

The chain has TRBV29-1 and TRBJ2-7; TRBD1 matches at 8 bases. CDR3 length: 15 residues. Germline V lookup: CDR1 SQVTM, CDR2 ANQGSEA. V trimming: 4 bases; J trimming: 5 bases; junction bases outside the gene matches: 13. DNA of the CDR3: TGCAGCGTTGTACTGAGGGTAGCAGGGGGCAACGAGCAGTACTTC. It encodes CSVVLRVAGGNEQYF.

This chain connects TRBV18 to TRBJ1-2; a possible D gene is TRBD1 (6 bases). This CDR3 comprises 14 residues. The germline V gene has CDR1 KGHSH and CDR2 LQKENI. V lost 2 bases and J lost 5, with 12 bases in between. CDR3 loop: CASSPSGTPYGYTF. In DNA form, the CDR3 reads TGTGCCAGCTCACCAAGCGGGACACCTTATGGCTACACCTTC.

The genes are TRBV28 and TRBJ1-2; D perhaps matches TRBD1 (5 bases). Deletions cut 1 base from V and 5 bases from J, with 14 bases between. Germline CDR1 reads MDHEN; CDR2 reads SYDVKM. The CDR3 spans 15 residues. CDR3: CASSLSGQILYGYTF. The CDR3 DNA reads as TGTGCCAGCAGTTTATCAGGGCAGATACTTTATGGCTACACCTTC.

This clone was seen a few times. The chain combines TRBV10-1 with TRBJ2-2, with 7 bases that match TRBD1. The CDR3 is made up of 16 amino acids. Germline values: CDR1 WNHNN, CDR2 SYGVQD (reference sequence). Trimming took 0 bases from V and 1 from J; bases not matched to a gene: 2. The CDR3 sequence: CASSESGGWNTGELFF. The CDR3 DNA sequence: TGCGCCAGCAGTGAGTCAGGGGGCTGGAACACCGGGGAGCTGTTTTTT.

This clone has a single count. This chain links TRBV5-1 with TRBJ1-1, with D unresolved. Trimming shortened V by 2 bases and J by 10 bases, and 9 bases separated the two germline ends. Germline V gene lookup returns CDR1 SGHRS and CDR2 YFSETQ. The CDR3 runs 11 residues. The DNA of the CDR3 is TGCGCCAGCAGCTTAGGAAGCGGAGCTTTCTTT. This sequence encodes CASSLGSGAFF. The entire variable domain, with the rest obtained from reference TRBV5-1 and TRBJ1-1, is as follows: KAGVTQTPRYLIKTRGQQVTLSCSPISGHRSVSWYQQTPGQGLQFLFEYFSETQRNKGNFPGRFSGRQFSNSRSEMNVSTLELGDSALYLCASSLGSGAFFGQGTRLTVV.

The CDR3 DNA is TGTGCCAGCAGCTTGGGAAGACAGGTTTTGCGAGAGCAGTTCTTC. It yields the protein CASSLGRQVLREQFF. This sequence joins TRBV5-5 and TRBJ2-1, with D possibly matching TRBD1 (6 bases). This CDR3 region has 15 residues. Germline V gene sequence: CDR1 SGHKS, CDR2 YYEKEE (reference sequence). The germline V and J ends were trimmed by 0 bases and 10 bases, with 17 bases remaining between them.

The chain links TRBV19 to TRBJ2-7; D unclear. The CDR3 extends over 14 amino acids. Germline CDR1 LNHDA, CDR2 SQIVND (reference sequence). V was clipped by 1 base and J by 0 bases, with 7 bases between them. The CDR3, as DNA: TGTGCCAGTAGTATAGGTGTGAGCTCCTACGAGCAGTACTTC. It encodes CASSIGVSSYEQYF.

This clone was seen a handful of times. The chain joins TRBV2 to TRBJ1-1, with D maybe TRBD1 (5 bases). The CDR3 spans 12 residues. The ends were cut back, 8 bases at V and 3 bases at J, with 10 bases in the middle. Germline V gene lookup returns CDR1 SNHLY and CDR2 FYNNEI. The chain's CDR3 is CASRDFHTEAFF. DNA of the CDR3: TGTGCCAGCCGGGACTTCCACACTGAAGCTTTCTTT. Together with reference TRBV2 and TRBJ1-1, the CDR3 gives the full variable domain: EPEVTQTPSHQVTQMGQEVILRCVPISNHLYFYWYRQILGQKVEFLVSFYNNEISEKSEIFDDQFSVERPDGSNFTLKIRSTKLEDSAMYFCASRDFHTEAFFGQGTRLTVV.

The V gene is TRBV7-2, the J gene TRBJ2-7; 8 bases are shared with TRBD1. Germline loops: CDR1 SGHTA, CDR2 FQGNSA. V was pared by 4 bases and J by 7 bases, with 12 bases of the junction left unmatched. There are 15 residues in the CDR3. CDR3 loop: CASSSGTGMTGEQYF. CDR3 nucleotide sequence: TGTGCCAGCAGCTCTGGGACAGGTATGACGGGGGAGCAGTACTTC. Supplemented by reference TRBV7-2 and TRBJ2-7, the full variable domain reads GAGVSQSPSNKVTEKGKDVELRCDPISGHTALYWYRQSLGQGLEFLIYFQGNSAPDKSGLPSDRFSAERTGGSVSTLTIQRTQQEDSAVYLCASSSGTGMTGEQYFGPGTRLTVT.

The chain joins TRBV27 to TRBJ2-1; TRBD2 aligns across 8 bases. V shed 3 bases and J 9 bases; nucleotides not matched to a gene: 7. CDR1 and CDR2 from the germline V gene are MNHEY and SMNVEV (reference sequence). The CDR3 totals 14 residues. The CDR3 DNA is TGTGCCAGCAGTTTTGGACTAGCTGTCGGTGAGCAGTTCTTC. Encoded protein: CASSFGLAVGEQFF.

The chain uses TRBV10-3 and TRBJ1-2; perhaps TRBD1 as D (6 bases). With 0 bases removed from V and 8 bases from J, the gap between germline ends came to 16 bases. This CDR3 region has 15 residues. CDR1 is ENHRY, CDR2 SYGVKD, per germline. CDR3 DNA: TGTGCCATCAGTGAGTCGGACAGTTCATGGTCAGGCTACACCTTC. This sequence encodes CAISESDSSWSGYTF.

This chain uses TRBV27 with TRBJ2-3; 7 bases agree with TRBD2. V trimming: 2 bases; J trimming: 4 bases; junction bases outside the gene matches: 6. This CDR3 has 15 residues. Germline V gene sequence: CDR1 MNHEY, CDR2 SMNVEV (reference sequence). The CDR3 protein is CASSLAGVVPDTQYF. The DNA for the CDR3 is TGTGCCAGCAGTTTAGCGGGAGTAGTCCCAGATACGCAGTATTTT.

The V gene is TRBV5-1, the J gene TRBJ1-4; TRBD1 matches at 12 bases. Germline values: CDR1 SGHRS, CDR2 YFSETQ. This CDR3 is 16 amino acids long. The ends lost 7 bases at V and 7 bases at J; junction bases unmatched: 11. The CDR3 spells CASWNFGTGGAEKLFF. The CDR3 nucleotides read TGCGCCAGCTGGAACTTCGGGACAGGGGGCGCTGAAAAACTGTTTTTT.

CDR3 sequence (DNA): TGCGCCAGCGCTCAGCGGGACCACACAGATACGCAGTATTTT. Protein: CASAQRDHTDTQYF. The chain joins TRBV10-2 to TRBJ2-3; 7 nucleotides agree with TRBD2. Germline V CDR1 and CDR2: WSHSY, SAAADI. V shed 8 bases, J shed 2 bases, and the junction held 7 bases outside the gene matches. This CDR3 has 14 amino acids.

The chain employs TRBV4-2 and TRBJ1-5; TRBD1 aligns across 11 bases. Germline trimming cut 2 bases from V and 7 bases from J; bases unmatched to any gene: 7. The CDR3 is made up of 16 amino acids. Per the germline V gene, CDR1 is LGHNA and CDR2 is YNFKEQ. The CDR3 loop is CASSQQAGQGGQPQHF. The CDR3 region has the DNA TGTGCCAGCAGCCAACAGGCGGGACAGGGGGGACAGCCCCAGCATTTT.

The chain is built from TRBV5-1 and TRBJ2-3; D gene uncertain. CDR3 length: 13 amino acids. Trimming cost V 3 bases and J 4 bases, with 9 bases left between them. Per the germline V gene, CDR1 is SGHRS and CDR2 is YFSETQ. Here the CDR3 reads CASSSLVSDTQYF. The CDR3, as DNA: TGCGCCAGCAGCTCCCTAGTTTCAGATACGCAGTATTTT.

The CDR3 sequence: CASSTTGRHQPQHF. In DNA form, the CDR3 reads TGTGCCAGCAGTACGACAGGGAGGCACCAGCCCCAGCATTTT. V is TRBV6-1 and J is TRBJ1-5, with 7 bases lining up with TRBD1. This CDR3 has 14 residues. CDR1 MNHNS and CDR2 SASEGT come from the germline V gene. The trim removed 5 bases at V and 7 bases at J, leaving 8 bases unmatched.

This clone occurred once. The rearrangement uses TRBV6-1 and TRBJ2-7; tentatively, D is TRBD1 (6 bases). The CDR3 runs to 13 residues. In germline, CDR1 is MNHNS, CDR2 SASEGT. V lost 6 bases and J 3 bases, leaving 12 bases between the germline ends. CDR3 DNA sequence: TGTGCCAGCAGGGAGACAGGTCGCTACGAGCAGTACTTC. Translation gives CASRETGRYEQYF.